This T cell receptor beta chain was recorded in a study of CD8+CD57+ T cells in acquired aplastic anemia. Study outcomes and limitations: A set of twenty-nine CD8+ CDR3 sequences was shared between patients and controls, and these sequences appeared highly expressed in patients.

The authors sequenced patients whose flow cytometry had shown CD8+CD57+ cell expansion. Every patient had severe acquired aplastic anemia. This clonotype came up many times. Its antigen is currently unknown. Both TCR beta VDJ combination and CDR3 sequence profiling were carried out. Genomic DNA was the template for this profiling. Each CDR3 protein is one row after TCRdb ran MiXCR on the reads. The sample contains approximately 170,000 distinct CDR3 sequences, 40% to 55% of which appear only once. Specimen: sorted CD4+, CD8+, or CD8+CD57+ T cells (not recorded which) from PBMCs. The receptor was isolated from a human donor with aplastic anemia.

The CDR3 DNA follows: TGTGCCAGCAGCCGTCGACAGGGGGACTATGGCTACACCTTC. As protein: CASSRRQGDYGYTF. The J gene is TRBJ1-2, the V gene TRBV11-1; TRBD1 matches at 9 bases. The V and J ends lost 5 bases and 3 bases, in that order; junction bases with no gene match: 4. From germline, CDR1 is SGHAT and CDR2 FQDESV (reference sequence). CDR3 size: 14 residues.